This TCR beta chain was identified in a study of OX40 agonist ivuxolimab in advanced cancers. Sequenced by immunoSEQ multiplex PCR; TCRdb stores in-frame clones only, minus some. The table has approximately 77,000 clones, 85% to 95% seen once. The CDR3 is made up of 14 amino acids. The V end lost 3 bases, the J end lost 0 bases, and 9 bases lay between the germline ends. CDR1 SGHRS and CDR2 YFSETQ come from the germline V gene. The clonotype originates from an adult with an advanced solid tumor such as melanoma, head and neck, liver or kidney cancer. The sequencing used CD4+ or CD8+ T cells sorted from blood, collected in a trial of the OX40 agonist ivuxolimab. The gene calls are TRBV5-1 and TRBJ2-5; possibly TRBD1 for D (5 bases). The CDR3 DNA reads TGCGCCAGCAGCTCTTCAGGGAACCAAGAGACCCAGTACTTC. As protein: CASSSSGNQETQYF.